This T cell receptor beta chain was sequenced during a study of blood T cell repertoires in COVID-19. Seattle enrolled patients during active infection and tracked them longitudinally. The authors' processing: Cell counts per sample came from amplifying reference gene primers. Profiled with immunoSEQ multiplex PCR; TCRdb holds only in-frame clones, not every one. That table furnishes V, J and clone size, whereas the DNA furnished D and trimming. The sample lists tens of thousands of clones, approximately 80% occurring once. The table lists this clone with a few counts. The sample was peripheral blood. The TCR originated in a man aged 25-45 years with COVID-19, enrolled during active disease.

The CDR3 bases are TGCGCCAGCAGCCAACACTCCTCGGAGGACAGGGTTTACGAGCAGTACTTC. Translated: CASSQHSSEDRVYEQYF. This sequence joins TRBV4-3 and TRBJ2-7, with 8 bases aligning to TRBD1. From germline, CDR1 is LGHNA and CDR2 YSLEER. The CDR3 length is 17 residues. V dropped 2 bases and J dropped 4; count of bases not matched to a gene: 13.